The 21 T cell receptor beta chains presented below share a single source sample, sequenced in a study of vaccination and CD4 T cells after COVID-19. Their antigens are not known. The treatment is: roughly nine-day PBMC culture with coronavirus spike peptide pools or control peptides (ViraFEST assay). Oncomine TCR Beta short-read sequencing was applied to DNA from cultured CD4+ T cells. In TCRdb, the PCR reads were re-called with MiXCR into one record per CDR3 protein. The sample has about 21,000 distinct CDR3 sequences; less than 75% are singletons. Sequences were obtained from CD4+ T cells from blood, cultured in vitro. The receptors come from a human donor who had recovered from COVID-19.

The V and J genes are TRBV6-1 and TRBJ1-5; 9 nucleotides match TRBD1. The CDR3 runs to 15 residues. Germline CDR1 is MNHNS and CDR2 is SASEGT. V dropped 6 bases and J dropped 3; count of bases not matched to a gene: 6. The CDR3, as DNA: TGTGCCAGCAGCCCGGGACAGGGAAACAATCAGCCCCAGCATTTT. Translation gives CASSPGQGNNQPQHF.

The rearrangement links TRBV15 to TRBJ2-3; D is unresolved. Germline CDR1 and CDR2: LNHNV and YYDKDF (reference sequence). The CDR3 spans 16 residues. Between the trimmed V and J ends, which lost 1 base and 0 bases, there was a span of 11 bases. CDR3 sequence (DNA): TGTGCCACCAGCAGAGTCCGCGGCGGCAGCACAGATACGCAGTATTTT. Translated: CATSRVRGGSTDTQYF.

The chain has TRBV5-6 and TRBJ1-2; D not resolved. The germline CDR1 and CDR2 sequences are SGHDT and YYEEEE. This CDR3 spans 11 amino acids. The V gene lost 0 bases and the J gene lost 8 bases, with 5 bases spanning the gap. In DNA, the CDR3 is TGTGCCAGCAGCTTGGGAGTAGGCTACACCTTC. Translated: CASSLGVGYTF.

This clonotype was observed a single time. This rearrangement joins TRBV6-5 to TRBJ1-4; D may be TRBD1 (6 bases). The CDR3 is 15 residues long. CDR1 is MNHEY and CDR2 is SVGAGI in the germline V gene. The V end lost 4 bases, the J end lost 4 bases, and 13 bases lay between the germline ends. For the CDR3, the DNA is TGTGCCAGCAGTTTAGGGGGACGGAGTAATGAAAAACTGTTTTTT. It yields the protein CASSLGGRSNEKLFF.

This chain uses TRBV5-1 with TRBJ1-2; the D is unclear. Germline CDR1 SGHRS, CDR2 YFSETQ. This CDR3 has 15 residues. Trimming removed 1 base from V and 2 bases from J, with 12 bases in between. This chain's CDR3 is CASSLRADTNYGYTF. The CDR3 nucleotides are TGCGCCAGCAGCTTGAGAGCAGACACCAACTATGGCTACACCTTC.

This clonotype was seen only a few times. The chain employs TRBV7-8 and TRBJ1-1; the D is unclear. This CDR3 region has 12 residues. Germline V gene data show CDR1 as SGHVS and CDR2 as FQNEAQ. V lost 1 base to trimming and J lost 9 bases, with 9 bases between them. CDR3 nucleotides: TGTGCCAGCAGCTTAGTTGAGGAGAAAGCTTTCTTT. Protein sequence: CASSLVEEKAFF.

The CDR3 here is CSASGPRGSPLHF. CDR3 coding DNA: TGCAGTGCTAGCGGGCCCCGGGGGTCACCCCTCCACTTT. The genes are TRBV20-1 and TRBJ1-6; possible D gene TRBD1, 5 bases. Trimming stripped 3 bases from V and 10 bases from J, with 13 bases between. CDR1 DFQATT and CDR2 SNEGSKA come from the germline V gene (reference sequence). The CDR3 is 13 residues long.

The genes are TRBV28 and TRBJ1-5; D remains ambiguous. V lost 1 base, J lost 6 bases, and 4 bases lay in between. The CDR3 contains 12 residues. Germline V lookup: CDR1 MDHEN, CDR2 SYDVKM. CDR3 in DNA: TGTGCCAGCAGTTTATTGGGTCAGCCCCAGCATTTT. Translation: CASSLLGQPQHF.

The chain recombines TRBV7-2 with TRBJ1-2; 10 positions agree with TRBD1. Germline trimming cut 1 base from V and 5 bases from J; bases unmatched to any gene: 1. In germline, CDR1 is SGHTA, CDR2 FQGNSA. The CDR3 is 14 residues long. CDR3 protein: CASSLEGQGYGYTF. The CDR3 DNA reads TGTGCCAGCAGCTTAGAGGGACAGGGGTATGGCTACACCTTC.

The V and J genes are TRBV28 and TRBJ2-1, with 8 bases matching TRBD1. The J call may be wrong; the DNA end is better matched by TRBJ2-7. Germline V gives CDR1 MDHEN, CDR2 SYDVKM. The CDR3 contains 15 residues. The CDR3 loop reads CASSAGTGALGEQYF. Written as DNA, the CDR3 is TGTGCCAGCAGTGCCGGGACAGGCGCCCTAGGTGAGCAGTACTTC.

This clonotype was found a few times. The rearrangement uses TRBV24-1 and TRBJ1-5; D not certain. Germline assignment: CDR1 KGHDR and CDR2 SFDVKD. V gave up 6 bases and J gave up 7 bases, with 9 bases separating them. This CDR3 spans 12 amino acids. As DNA, the CDR3 is TGTGCCACCAGTAGAGCAAACCAGCCCCAGCATTTT. Amino acid sequence: CATSRANQPQHF.

V is TRBV27 and J is TRBJ2-7; 10 nucleotides match TRBD1. CDR1 and CDR2 (germline): MNHEY, SMNVEV (reference sequence). The CDR3 has 15 residues. V was clipped by 5 bases and J by 5 bases; unmatched bases: 9. In DNA form, the CDR3 reads TGTGCCAGCAGTACCGACAGGGGGCTTATCAACGAGCAGTACTTC. Protein: CASSTDRGLINEQYF.

The chain carries TRBV4-1 and TRBJ2-3; D gene ambiguous. V lost 0 bases to trimming and J lost 9 bases, with 7 bases between them. From germline, CDR1 is MGHRA and CDR2 YSYEKL. The CDR3 contains 12 residues. The CDR3 nucleotides are TGCGCCAGCAGCCAAGATCCCCGGACGCAGTATTTT. Its protein product is CASSQDPRTQYF.

The rearrangement links TRBV6-1 to TRBJ1-3; 7 bases are a match to TRBD1. Looked up from germline, CDR1 is MNHNS and CDR2 is SASEGT. The junction had 10 bases not matched to a gene; V was cut back by 4 bases and J by 1 base. CDR3 length: 17 amino acids. CDR3 DNA sequence: TGTGCCAGCAGTGTAGGGGGCAGAACCATTTCTGGAAACACCATATATTTT. This translates into CASSVGGRTISGNTIYF.

CDR3 sequence (DNA): TGTGCCACCAGTGACCGGACAGGGGTGGAGACCCAGTACTTC. Translating it yields CATSDRTGVETQYF. The chain uses TRBV24-1 and TRBJ2-5, with TRBD1 matching over 9 bases. V lost 4 bases and J lost 5; bases outside the gene matches: 4. In germline, CDR1 is KGHDR, CDR2 SFDVKD. The CDR3 sequence is 14 residues long.

The rearrangement uses TRBV7-2 and TRBJ2-7, with D maybe TRBD1 (6 bases). The CDR3 contains 13 residues. Germline V CDR1 and CDR2: SGHTA, FQGNSA. V was shortened by 7 bases and J by 5 bases, with 15 bases between the two germline ends. The CDR3 nucleotides read TGTGCCAGCAACAGGGACGGTCTCAACGAGCAGTACTTC. Translated: CASNRDGLNEQYF. Using reference TRBV7-2 and TRBJ2-7 for the parts outside the CDR3, the full variable domain is GAGVSQSPSNKVTEKGKDVELRCDPISGHTALYWYRQSLGQGLEFLIYFQGNSAPDKSGLPSDRFSAERTGGSVSTLTIQRTQQEDSAVYLCASNRDGLNEQYFGPGTRLTVT.

A word on this clonotype: Likely a read error: the CDR3 ends without its conserved phenylalanine or tryptophan. The chain carries TRBV20-1 and TRBJ2-5; D gene uncertain. The CDR3 consists of 12 residues. V gave up 5 bases and J gave up 2 bases, with 9 bases separating them. Germline V lookup: CDR1 DFQATT, CDR2 SNEGSKA (reference sequence). The CDR3 reads CSAPIGQETQYS. CDR3 nucleotide sequence: TGCAGTGCTCCCATAGGTCAAGAGACCCAGTACTCC.

This sequence joins TRBV30 and TRBJ1-6; a possible D gene is TRBD1 (5 bases). The CDR3 runs to 13 residues. The V gene's germline CDR1 is GTSNPN and CDR2 SVGIG (reference sequence). Trimming removed 4 bases from V and 8 bases from J, with 12 bases in between. This CDR3 reads CAWKGLWDSPLHF. Here the CDR3 DNA reads TGTGCCTGGAAGGGACTGTGGGATTCACCCCTCCACTTT. The variable domain in full, completed from reference TRBV30 and TRBJ1-6, reads SQTIHQWPATLVQPVGSPLSLECTVEGTSNPNLYWYRQAAGRGLQLLFYSVGIGQISSEVPQNLSASRPQDRQFILSSKKLLLSDSGFYLCAWKGLWDSPLHFGNGTRLTVT.

V and J are TRBV6-5 and TRBJ1-2; D unclear. This CDR3 is 12 amino acids long. In germline, CDR1 is MNHEY, CDR2 SVGAGI. Trimming removed 2 bases at V and 4 bases at J, with 5 bases between. The CDR3 reads CASSYAGYGYTF. As DNA, the CDR3 is TGTGCCAGCAGTTACGCAGGCTATGGCTACACCTTC.

The V and J genes are TRBV20-1 and TRBJ1-5, with D perhaps TRBD1 (5 bases). The germline V gene has CDR1 DFQATT and CDR2 SNEGSKA (reference sequence). CDR3 length equals 17 residues. The ends were cut back, 2 bases at V and 2 bases at J, with 19 bases in the middle. This CDR3 is CSARRQGFISGNQPQHF. In DNA form, the CDR3 reads TGCAGTGCTAGAAGGCAGGGTTTTATATCGGGCAATCAGCCCCAGCATTTT.

This clonotype was seen a single time. The V gene is TRBV11-3, the J gene TRBJ2-3; 7 nucleotides match TRBD1. The trim removed 5 bases at V and 5 bases at J, leaving 13 bases unmatched. The CDR3 contains 16 residues. Germline V gene lookup returns CDR1 SGHNT and CDR2 YENEEA. The CDR3 nucleotides are TGTGCCAGCAGCCCCGGACAAGGGACAGCTTTAGATACGCAGTATTTT. As protein: CASSPGQGTALDTQYF.